Listed below are T cell receptor beta chains from one sample, sequenced in a study of human T cells and chemical hapten exposure. TCRdb reprocessed the RACE reads with MiXCR, giving one entry per CDR3 protein. The sample holds over 100,000 distinct CDR3 sequences, more than 7.5% seen once. The sequenced sample was whole blood. The receptors originated from a male donor in good health. Some clones in this sample may be carry-over from other donors' samples. Each CDR3 is given with its conserved first and last residue. D genes are given only for firm matches. Clone size is given for some rows only: seen once, a few or many times, or a class if the clone is expanded.

v_call: TRBV5-1; clone_size: -; j_call: TRBJ2-1; d_call: -; cdr3_aa: CASSLGRWEQFF; cdr3_nt: TGCGCCAGCAGCTTGGGACGCTGGGAGCAGTTCTTC
v_call: TRBV6-2/TRBV6-3; clone_size: -; j_call: TRBJ2-7; d_call: TRBD2; cdr3_aa: CASTPGLAYEQYF; cdr3_nt: TGTGCCAGCACCCCGGGACTAGCCTACGAGCAGTACTTC
v_call: TRBV5-1; clone_size: -; j_call: TRBJ2-3; d_call: TRBD1; cdr3_aa: CASSSNLGQGATDTQYF; cdr3_nt: TGCGCCAGCAGCTCGAACCTGGGACAGGGGGCGACAGATACGCAGTATTTT
v_call: TRBV5-1; clone_size: few; j_call: TRBJ2-7; d_call: -; cdr3_aa: CASSLHRSSYEQYF; cdr3_nt: TGCGCCAGCAGCTTGCACAGAAGCTCCTACGAGCAGTACTTC
v_call: TRBV29-1; clone_size: -; j_call: TRBJ1-1; d_call: TRBD1; cdr3_aa: CSAGTVNTEAFF; cdr3_nt: TGCAGCGCCGGGACAGTGAACACTGAAGCTTTCTTT
v_call: TRBV29-1; clone_size: -; j_call: TRBJ2-4; d_call: TRBD1; cdr3_aa: CSVEKGQGDPNIQYF; cdr3_nt: TGCAGCGTTGAAAAGGGACAGGGGGACCCTAACATTCAGTACTTC
v_call: TRBV5-1; clone_size: many; j_call: TRBJ2-5; d_call: -; cdr3_aa: CASSLVSAALLETQYF; cdr3_nt: TGCGCCAGCAGCTTGGTTTCTGCGGCTTTATTGGAGACCCAGTACTTC
v_call: TRBV20-1; clone_size: -; j_call: TRBJ2-5; d_call: -; cdr3_aa: CSADPLTGGRETQYF; cdr3_nt: TGCAGTGCTGACCCTCTTACGGGGGGCCGGGAGACCCAGTACTTC
v_call: TRBV11-2; clone_size: -; j_call: TRBJ2-6; d_call: -; cdr3_aa: CASSHRLGETGANVLTF; cdr3_nt: TGTGCCAGCAGCCACCGCCTGGGGGAAACCGGGGCCAACGTCCTGACTTTC
v_call: TRBV6-1; clone_size: many; j_call: TRBJ1-5; d_call: -; cdr3_aa: CASSEYRHSNQPQHF; cdr3_nt: TGTGCCAGCAGTGAATACAGGCATAGCAATCAGCCCCAGCATTTT
v_call: TRBV7-9; clone_size: many; j_call: TRBJ1-2; d_call: -; cdr3_aa: CASSLSLDGDNYGYTF; cdr3_nt: TGTGCCAGCAGCTTAAGCCTCGACGGTGATAACTATGGCTACACCTTC
v_call: TRBV10-3; clone_size: -; j_call: TRBJ2-7; d_call: -; cdr3_aa: CAISDRSYEQYF; cdr3_nt: TGTGCCATCAGCGACAGGTCCTACGAGCAGTACTTC
v_call: TRBV6-4; clone_size: -; j_call: TRBJ1-1; d_call: -; cdr3_aa: CASSWTAGTEAFF; cdr3_nt: TGTGCCAGCAGCTGGACAGCAGGAACTGAAGCTTTCTTT
v_call: TRBV6-5; clone_size: few; j_call: TRBJ2-7; d_call: -; cdr3_aa: CASRKGSASEQYF; cdr3_nt: TGTGCCAGCAGAAAAGGGAGCGCGAGCGAGCAGTACTTC
v_call: TRBV29-1; clone_size: -; j_call: TRBJ1-1; d_call: -; cdr3_aa: CSVEEGGGNTEAFF; cdr3_nt: TGCAGCGTTGAAGAAGGGGGAGGGAACACTGAAGCTTTCTTT
v_call: TRBV27; clone_size: many; j_call: TRBJ1-3; d_call: -; cdr3_aa: CASSPGTPISGNTIYF; cdr3_nt: TGTGCCAGCAGTCCCGGGACACCGATCTCTGGAAACACCATATATTTT
v_call: TRBV29-1; clone_size: once; j_call: TRBJ2-7; d_call: TRBD1; cdr3_aa: CSVERGQGGYEQYF; cdr3_nt: TGCAGCGTTGAACGGGGACAGGGGGGATACGAGCAGTACTTC
v_call: TRBV5-1; clone_size: many; j_call: TRBJ2-1; d_call: TRBD2; cdr3_aa: CASSPTSGIYNEQFF; cdr3_nt: TGCGCCAGCAGCCCGACTAGCGGGATTTACAATGAGCAGTTCTTC
v_call: TRBV7-2; clone_size: few; j_call: TRBJ1-5; d_call: TRBD1; cdr3_aa: CASSARQGSQPQHF; cdr3_nt: TGTGCCAGCAGCGCCAGACAGGGGAGTCAGCCCCAGCATTTT
v_call: TRBV5-1; clone_size: few; j_call: TRBJ1-1; d_call: -; cdr3_aa: CASSFLPVGRPGTTEAFF; cdr3_nt: TGCGCCAGCAGCTTTTTACCCGTGGGGAGGCCAGGGACCACTGAAGCTTTCTTT
v_call: TRBV27; clone_size: -; j_call: TRBJ1-5; d_call: -; cdr3_aa: CASSLIRGRGNQPQHF; cdr3_nt: TGTGCCAGCAGTTTAATTCGGGGGCGAGGCAATCAGCCCCAGCATTTT
v_call: TRBV12-3/TRBV12-4; clone_size: -; j_call: TRBJ1-1; d_call: -; cdr3_aa: CASSLSGSLNTEAFF; cdr3_nt: TGTGCCAGCAGTTTATCCGGGTCCTTGAACACTGAAGCTTTCTTT
v_call: TRBV5-1; clone_size: many; j_call: TRBJ2-5; d_call: -; cdr3_aa: CASSYGQQETQYF; cdr3_nt: TGCGCCAGCAGCTACGGGCAGCAAGAGACCCAGTACTTC
v_call: TRBV5-6; clone_size: few; j_call: TRBJ2-7; d_call: TRBD1; cdr3_aa: CASSQPTGVEQYF; cdr3_nt: TGTGCCAGCAGCCAACCGACAGGGGTCGAGCAGTACTTC
v_call: TRBV6-5; clone_size: -; j_call: TRBJ2-1; d_call: -; cdr3_aa: CASSYSRVSLVHSYNEQFF; cdr3_nt: TGTGCCAGCAGTTACAGTCGTGTATCATTGGTGCACTCCTACAATGAGCAGTTCTTC
v_call: TRBV4-1; clone_size: many; j_call: TRBJ2-3; d_call: -; cdr3_aa: CASSQGGERADTQYF; cdr3_nt: TGCGCCAGCAGCCAAGGAGGGGAAAGGGCAGATACGCAGTATTTT
v_call: TRBV11-2; clone_size: -; j_call: TRBJ2-7; d_call: -; cdr3_aa: CASSLVGIPYEQYF; cdr3_nt: TGTGCCAGCAGCTTAGTGGGGATACCCTACGAGCAGTACTTC